Detailed here is one T cell receptor beta chain. Its antigen target is currently unknown. It has no much larger one-base neighbor in the sample; base qualities were not kept. The CDR3 has 17 amino acids, counting the end cysteine and phenylalanine. Only the CDR3 DNA stays, 51 bases, in frame from base 1. The germline ends are 19 bases apart after V is trimmed by 1 base and J by 4 bases. These data come from a study of beta chain features in type 1 diabetes (dated by TCRdb to 2016 to 2019). Some background on the complete study: Mean age, gender distribution, total cell number and subset yield were not different between patients and healthy donors. A total of roughly 98,000,000 sorted cells were examined across all samples, and RNA yield correlated strongly with the number of cells per subset. The study compared TCRB repertoires of sorted circulating CD4+ T cell subsets between recently diagnosed type 1 diabetes patients and matched healthy donors. Regulatory and stem cell-like memory subsets were isolated from only 8 patients and roughly eight healthy donors, whereas naive and central memory subsets came from all 30 or so donors.

The High Capacity cDNA Reverse Transcription Kit was used to reverse transcribe all of the isolated RNA, meaning that expressed TCRB transcripts were what got sequenced. Deep immunoSEQ sequencing was applied to naive, central memory and regulatory T cell samples, giving an average of roughly 3.5 million total reads per sample. Sorted cells were lysed in RLT buffer and RNA was extracted with DNase-treated RNeasy Micro or Mini kits, depending on cell number. To prevent cross-contamination, every cell subset was processed on its own, while patient and healthy donor samples were processed together. TCRB sequences were amplified from cDNA with the immunoSEQ multiplex PCR, producing 87-bp fragments spanning the CDR3 region. Sequencing of the amplicons was performed on the Illumina HiSeq platform. In the authors' own workflow: Synthetic template baselines were used to correct PCR bias computationally, reads within Hamming distance 2 were collapsed together, and singletons that could not be merged were discarded. By aligning reads against IMGT, V, D and J genes, CDR3 length, and insertions or deletions at six rearrangement sites were assigned. Within each subset, clonotype counts were normalized to sorted cell number, and only after that were true diversity and Gini coefficients computed with the tcR R package. The overlap coefficient, calculated on TCRB nucleotide sequences, was used to quantify repertoire sharing. As a proxy for the pre-selection repertoire, out-of-frame TCRB sequences from naive cells were analyzed. The source is immuneACCESS, and TCRdb retained only in-frame sequences with V and J called. Part of the clones is not carried over; for the studies checked, unresolved V genes explain less than half of this, and the remainder is unexplained. V and J calls and clone size are given by that table; D and trimming were obtained from the DNA. Here the sample has hundreds of thousands of clones; 11% to 15% occur a single time. The ten largest account for roughly 0.04% of the sample.

From each donor, a single peripheral blood sample of about 110 mL on average was drawn into heparinised tubes. A BD FACSAria II and a panel including CD45RO, CCR7, CD25, CD127, CD95 and CD27 were used to sort naive, central memory, regulatory and stem cell-like memory CD4+ T cells. Purity was above 98% for every sorted population. Right away, PBMCs were isolated by Lymphoprep density gradient centrifugation and were stained directly, with no culture step. Samples were stained and sorted in pairs, with one healthy donor and one patient per experiment, so that batch effects were minimized. Study-wide conclusions, independent of this receptor: A moderate but significant shortening of TCRB CDR3 length was observed in type 1 diabetes patients in all four CD4+ subsets. The naive, central memory and regulatory TCRB repertoires appeared to resemble one another more closely among patients than among healthy donors. Because cDNA was sequenced instead of genomic DNA, activated cells with high expression could be over-represented, although the groups did not differ in activation or CD3 levels. PCR might favor shorter templates, but patient and control samples were amplified and corrected together, so any skew would affect both groups equally. Fewer insertions and more nucleotide deletions at VDJ recombination sites were observed in patients with type 1 diabetes, implying thymic rearrangement abnormalities. Because small numbers of individuals were included in the HLA sub-analyses, any influence of HLA type on TCRB rearrangement was left unresolved.

Recombination joined TRBV23-1 with TRBJ1-2, with no D gene named confidently. TRBV23-1 is classed as an ORF, of uncertain function. This clonotype originated in a man under 40 in good health. Sequenced: naive CD4+ T cells from blood. This specimen's cell subset or site label, per the study, means: true naive CD4+ T cells. The CDR3 protein sequence reads: CASSQYPGLCFSYGYTF. In nucleotide form, the sequence is TGCGCCAGCAGTCAATATCCGGGTTTATGCTTTAGCTATGGCTACACCTTC.